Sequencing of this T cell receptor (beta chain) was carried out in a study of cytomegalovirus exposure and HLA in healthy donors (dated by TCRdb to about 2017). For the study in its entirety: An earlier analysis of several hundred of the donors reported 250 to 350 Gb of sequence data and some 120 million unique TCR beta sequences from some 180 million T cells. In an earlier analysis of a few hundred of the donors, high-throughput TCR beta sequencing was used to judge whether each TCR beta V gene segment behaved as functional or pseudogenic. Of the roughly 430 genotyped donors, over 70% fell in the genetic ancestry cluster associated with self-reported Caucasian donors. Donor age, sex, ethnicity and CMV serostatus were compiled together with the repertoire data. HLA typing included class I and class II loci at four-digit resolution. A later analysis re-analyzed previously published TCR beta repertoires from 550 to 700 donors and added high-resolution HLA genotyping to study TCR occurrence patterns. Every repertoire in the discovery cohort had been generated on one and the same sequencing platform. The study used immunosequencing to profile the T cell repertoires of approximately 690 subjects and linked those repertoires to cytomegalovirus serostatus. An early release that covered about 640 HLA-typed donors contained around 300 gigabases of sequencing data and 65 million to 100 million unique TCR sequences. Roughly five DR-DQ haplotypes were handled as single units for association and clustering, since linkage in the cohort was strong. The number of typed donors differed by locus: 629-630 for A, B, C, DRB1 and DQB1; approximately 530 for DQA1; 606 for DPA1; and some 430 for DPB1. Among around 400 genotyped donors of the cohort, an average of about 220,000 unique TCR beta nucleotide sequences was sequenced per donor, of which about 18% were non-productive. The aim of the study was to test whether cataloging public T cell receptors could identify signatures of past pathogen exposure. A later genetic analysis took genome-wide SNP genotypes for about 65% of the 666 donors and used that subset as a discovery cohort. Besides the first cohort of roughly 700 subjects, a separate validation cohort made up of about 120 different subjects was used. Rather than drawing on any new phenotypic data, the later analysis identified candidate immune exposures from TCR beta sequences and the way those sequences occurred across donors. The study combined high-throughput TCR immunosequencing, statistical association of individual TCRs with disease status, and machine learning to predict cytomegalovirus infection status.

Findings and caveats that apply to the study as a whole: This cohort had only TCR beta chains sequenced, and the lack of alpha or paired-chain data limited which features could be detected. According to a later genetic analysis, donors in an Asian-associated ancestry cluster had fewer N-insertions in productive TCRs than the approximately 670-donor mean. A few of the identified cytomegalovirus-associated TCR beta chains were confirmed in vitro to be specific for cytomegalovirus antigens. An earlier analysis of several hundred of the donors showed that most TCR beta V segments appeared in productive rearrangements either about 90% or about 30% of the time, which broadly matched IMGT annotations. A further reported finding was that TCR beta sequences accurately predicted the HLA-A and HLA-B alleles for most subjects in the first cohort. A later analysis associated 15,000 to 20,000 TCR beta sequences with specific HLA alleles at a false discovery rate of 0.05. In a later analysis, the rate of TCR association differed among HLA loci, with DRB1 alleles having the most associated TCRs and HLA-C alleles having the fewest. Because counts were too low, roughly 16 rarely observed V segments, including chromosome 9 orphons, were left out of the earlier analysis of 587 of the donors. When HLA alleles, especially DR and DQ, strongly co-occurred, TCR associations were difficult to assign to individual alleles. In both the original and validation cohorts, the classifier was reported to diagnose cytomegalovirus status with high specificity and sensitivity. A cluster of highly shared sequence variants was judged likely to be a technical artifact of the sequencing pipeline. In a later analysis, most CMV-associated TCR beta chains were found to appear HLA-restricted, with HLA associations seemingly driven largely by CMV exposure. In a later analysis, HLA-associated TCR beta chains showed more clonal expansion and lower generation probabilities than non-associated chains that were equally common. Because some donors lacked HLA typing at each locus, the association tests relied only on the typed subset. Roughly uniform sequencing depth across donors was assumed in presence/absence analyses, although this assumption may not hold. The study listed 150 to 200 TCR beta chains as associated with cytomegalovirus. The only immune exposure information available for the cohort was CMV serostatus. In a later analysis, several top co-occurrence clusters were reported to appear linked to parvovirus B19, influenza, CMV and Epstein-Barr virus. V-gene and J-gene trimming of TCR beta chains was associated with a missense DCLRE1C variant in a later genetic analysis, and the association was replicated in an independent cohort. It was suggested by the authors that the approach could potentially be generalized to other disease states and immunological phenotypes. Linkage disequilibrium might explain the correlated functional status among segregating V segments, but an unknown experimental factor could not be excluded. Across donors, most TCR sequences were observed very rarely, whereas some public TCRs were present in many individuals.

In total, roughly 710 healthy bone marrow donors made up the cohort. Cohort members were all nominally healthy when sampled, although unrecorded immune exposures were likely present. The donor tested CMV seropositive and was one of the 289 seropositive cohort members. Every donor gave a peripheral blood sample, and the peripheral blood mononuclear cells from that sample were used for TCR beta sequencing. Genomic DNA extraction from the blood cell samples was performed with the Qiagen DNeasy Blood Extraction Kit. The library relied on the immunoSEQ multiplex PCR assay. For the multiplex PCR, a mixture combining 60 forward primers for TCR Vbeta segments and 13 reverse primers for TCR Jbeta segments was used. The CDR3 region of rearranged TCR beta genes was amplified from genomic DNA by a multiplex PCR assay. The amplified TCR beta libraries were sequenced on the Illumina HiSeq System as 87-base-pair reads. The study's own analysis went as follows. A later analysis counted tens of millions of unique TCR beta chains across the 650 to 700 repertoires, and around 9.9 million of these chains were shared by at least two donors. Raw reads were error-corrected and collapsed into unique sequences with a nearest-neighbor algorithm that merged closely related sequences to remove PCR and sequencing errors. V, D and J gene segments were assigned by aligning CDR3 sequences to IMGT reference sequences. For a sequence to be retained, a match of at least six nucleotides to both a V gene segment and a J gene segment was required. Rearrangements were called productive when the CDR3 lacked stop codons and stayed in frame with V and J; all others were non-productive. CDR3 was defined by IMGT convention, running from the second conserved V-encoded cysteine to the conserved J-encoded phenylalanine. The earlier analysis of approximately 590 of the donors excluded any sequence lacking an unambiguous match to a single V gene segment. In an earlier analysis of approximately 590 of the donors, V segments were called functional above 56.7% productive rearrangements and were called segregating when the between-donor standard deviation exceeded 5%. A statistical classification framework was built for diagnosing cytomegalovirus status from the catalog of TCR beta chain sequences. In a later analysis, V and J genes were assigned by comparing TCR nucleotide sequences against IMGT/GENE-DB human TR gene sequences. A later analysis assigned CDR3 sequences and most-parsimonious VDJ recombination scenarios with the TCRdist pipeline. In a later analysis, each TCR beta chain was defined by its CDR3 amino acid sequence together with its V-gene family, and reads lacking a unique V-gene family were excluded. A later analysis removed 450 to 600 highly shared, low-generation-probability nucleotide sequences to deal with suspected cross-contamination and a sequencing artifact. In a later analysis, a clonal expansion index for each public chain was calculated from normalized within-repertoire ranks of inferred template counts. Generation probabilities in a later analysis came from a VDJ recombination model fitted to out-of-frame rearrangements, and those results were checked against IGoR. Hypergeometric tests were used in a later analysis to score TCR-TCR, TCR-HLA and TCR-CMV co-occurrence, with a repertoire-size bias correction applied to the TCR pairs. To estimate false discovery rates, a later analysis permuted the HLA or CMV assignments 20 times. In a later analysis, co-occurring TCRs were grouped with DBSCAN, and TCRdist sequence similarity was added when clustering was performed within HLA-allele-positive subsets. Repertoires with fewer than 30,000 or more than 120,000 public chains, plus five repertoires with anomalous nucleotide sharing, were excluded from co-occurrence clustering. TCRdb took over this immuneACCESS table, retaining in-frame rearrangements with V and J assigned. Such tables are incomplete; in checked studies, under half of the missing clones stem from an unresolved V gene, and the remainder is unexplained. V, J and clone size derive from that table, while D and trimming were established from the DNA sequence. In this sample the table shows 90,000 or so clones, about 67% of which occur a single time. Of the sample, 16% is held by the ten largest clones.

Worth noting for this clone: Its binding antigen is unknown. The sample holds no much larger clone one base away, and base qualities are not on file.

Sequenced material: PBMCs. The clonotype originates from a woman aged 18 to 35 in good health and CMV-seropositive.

The DNA is as follows: TGTGCCAGCAGCCAACAGGGGGCGGGGTATGGCTACACCTTC. Its product reads: CASSQQGAGYGYTF. The rearranged segments are TRBV2 and TRBJ1-2, and TRBD1 matches 9 of the central bases. V and J are trimmed by 6 bases and 5 bases, and the gene matches miss 7 bases of the junction. The CDR3 measures 14 amino acids from cysteine to phenylalanine. Only CDR3 DNA is held: 42 bases, read in frame from base 1. CDR1 SNHLY and CDR2 FYNNEI were looked up in the germline V gene. Extended through the reference TRBV2 and TRBJ1-2 proteins, this CDR3 yields the full variable domain: EPEVTQTPSHQVTQMGQEVILRCVPISNHLYFYWYRQILGQKVEFLVSFYNNEISEKSEIFDDQFSVERPDGSNFTLKIRSTKLEDSAMYFCASSQQGAGYGYTFGSGTRLTVV.